The 9 T cell receptor beta chains below were found in one sample sequenced in a study of cytomegalovirus exposure and HLA in healthy donors. Some clones are missing from TCRdb's copy, which holds only in-frame ones; the method was immunoSEQ multiplex PCR. This table has about 56,000 clones, almost 97% appearing once. Sequenced sample: PBMCs. These TCRs come from a woman aged 18-29 years in good health and CMV-seronegative.

V gene TRBV6-5 combines with J gene TRBJ1-1; possibly TRBD1 for D (5 bases). The CDR3 totals 14 residues. The V gene's germline CDR1 is MNHEY and CDR2 SVGAGI. V shed 2 bases and J shed 4 bases, with 11 bases lying between them. CDR3 sequence (DNA): TGTGCCAGCAGTTACGGCGGGAGGGGCACTGAAGCTTTCTTT. It translates to CASSYGGRGTEAFF.

The chain recombines TRBV6-1 with TRBJ1-4, with TRBD1 as a possible D gene (6 bases). The V end was cut by 4 bases, the J end by 8 bases, with 20 bases between. Germline CDR1 and CDR2: MNHNS and SASEGT. CDR3 length: 16 amino acids. The CDR3 spells CASSGPGTPTEEKLFF. The CDR3 DNA sequence: TGTGCCAGCAGTGGACCCGGGACACCCACGGAGGAAAAACTGTTTTTT.

V usage is TRBV29-1 and J usage is TRBJ2-7, with a tentative D call TRBD1 (6 bases). The length of the CDR3 is 14 residues. Trimming pared 6 bases from V and 2 bases from J, leaving 17 bases between. Germline loops: CDR1 SQVTM, CDR2 ANQGSEA. Here the CDR3 DNA reads TGCAGCGTCCACCCCGGGCAGGGGACCTACGAGCAGTACTTC. This gives the protein CSVHPGQGTYEQYF.

The chain couples TRBV7-2 to TRBJ2-7; 7 bases map to TRBD2. Germline V lookup: CDR1 SGHTA, CDR2 FQGNSA. Trimming cost V 0 bases and J 5 bases; bases outside gene matches: 10. The CDR3 totals 16 residues. The CDR3 sequence is CASSLAGGGLSHEQYF. The CDR3 nucleotides are TGTGCCAGCAGCTTAGCGGGGGGGGGACTTTCCCACGAGCAGTACTTC.

The chain couples TRBV9 to TRBJ1-2; TRBD1 might be the D (6 bases). Trimming removed 2 bases at V and 1 base at J, with 12 bases between. This CDR3 is built from 15 residues. Germline V gene data show CDR1 as SGDLS and CDR2 as YYNGEE. The CDR3 DNA sequence: TGTGCCAGCAGCGTGGATCTACAGGGTAACTATGGCTACACCTTC. Its translation is CASSVDLQGNYGYTF.

For the CDR3, the DNA is TGTGCCACCGACACTGGGGGAGGGCAGTATTTT. Its translation: CATDTGGGQYF. The chain has TRBV2 and TRBJ2-3; possible D gene TRBD2, 6 bases. Germline CDR1 reads SNHLY; CDR2 reads FYNNEI. The CDR3 runs 11 residues. The V end was cut by 10 bases, the J end by 11 bases, with 16 bases between.

The chain recombines TRBV27 with TRBJ2-7, with 8 bases lining up with TRBD1. CDR1 and CDR2 from the germline V gene are MNHEY and SMNVEV (reference sequence). V lost 5 bases to trimming and J lost 2 bases; unmatched junction nucleotides: 11. This CDR3 comprises 16 residues. In DNA form, the CDR3 reads TGTGCCAGCAGTACATCCGGGTCAGGGGGCCCCTACGAGCAGTACTTC. Amino acid sequence: CASSTSGSGGPYEQYF.

V and J are TRBV18 and TRBJ2-1, with 9 bases that match TRBD1. This CDR3 has 15 residues. Germline lookup yields CDR1 KGHSH and CDR2 LQKENI. The J segment lost 4 bases and the V segment lost 5 bases, leaving 6 bases of the junction unmatched. The CDR3 spells CASSAGQGPYNEQFF. As DNA, the CDR3 is TGTGCCAGCTCAGCCGGACAGGGGCCTTACAATGAGCAGTTCTTC. The full variable domain, its missing parts supplied by reference TRBV18 and TRBJ2-1, is NAGVMQNPRHLVRRRGQEARLRCSPMKGHSHVYWYRQLPEEGLKFMVYLQKENIIDESGMPKERFSAEFPKEGPSILRIQQVVRGDSAAYFCASSAGQGPYNEQFFGPGTRLTVL.

The genes are TRBV2 and TRBJ2-3; 7 bases match TRBD2. V shed 8 bases and J 2 bases; nucleotides not matched to a gene: 7. The CDR3 length is 14 residues. Germline V lookup: CDR1 SNHLY, CDR2 FYNNEI. Written as DNA, the CDR3 is TGTGCCAGCCCGCCCGGGACTACCACAGATACGCAGTATTTT. Translation gives CASPPGTTTDTQYF.